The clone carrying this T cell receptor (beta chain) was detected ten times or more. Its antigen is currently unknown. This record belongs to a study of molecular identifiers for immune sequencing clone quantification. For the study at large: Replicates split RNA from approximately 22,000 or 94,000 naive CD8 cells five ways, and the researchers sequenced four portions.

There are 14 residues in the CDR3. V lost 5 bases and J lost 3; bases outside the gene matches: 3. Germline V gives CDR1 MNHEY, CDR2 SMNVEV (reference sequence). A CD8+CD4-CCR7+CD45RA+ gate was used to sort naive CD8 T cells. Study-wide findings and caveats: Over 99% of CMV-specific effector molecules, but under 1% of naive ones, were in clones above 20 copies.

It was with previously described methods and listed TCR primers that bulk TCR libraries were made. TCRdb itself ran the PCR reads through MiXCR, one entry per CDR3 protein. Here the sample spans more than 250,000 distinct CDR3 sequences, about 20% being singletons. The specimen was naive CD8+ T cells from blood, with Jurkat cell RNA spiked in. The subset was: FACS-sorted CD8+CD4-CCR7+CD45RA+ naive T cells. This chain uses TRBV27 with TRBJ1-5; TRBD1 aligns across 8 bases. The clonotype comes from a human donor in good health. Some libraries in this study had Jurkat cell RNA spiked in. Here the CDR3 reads CASSVRGPNQPQHF. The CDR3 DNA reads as TGTGCCAGCAGTGTCAGGGGGCCCAATCAGCCCCAGCATTTT.